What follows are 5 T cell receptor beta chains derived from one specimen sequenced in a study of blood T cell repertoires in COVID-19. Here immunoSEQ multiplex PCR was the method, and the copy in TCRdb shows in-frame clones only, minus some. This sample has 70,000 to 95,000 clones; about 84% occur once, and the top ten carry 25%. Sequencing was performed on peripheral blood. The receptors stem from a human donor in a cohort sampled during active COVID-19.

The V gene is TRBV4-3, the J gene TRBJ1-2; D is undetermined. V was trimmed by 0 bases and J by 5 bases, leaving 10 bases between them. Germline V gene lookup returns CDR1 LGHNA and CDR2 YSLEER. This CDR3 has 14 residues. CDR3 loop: CASSQETKQYGYTF. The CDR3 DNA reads TGCGCCAGCAGCCAAGAGACTAAGCAGTATGGCTACACCTTC.

The CDR3 region is CASSLAEGLEAFF. In nucleotides, the CDR3 is TGTGCCAGCAGCTTAGCAGAGGGACTGGAGGCGTTCTTC. The V and J genes are TRBV7-7 and TRBJ2-1; TRBD2 might be the D (6 bases). Trimming cost V 0 bases and J 15 bases, with 15 bases left between them. Germline CDR1 and CDR2: SSHAT and FNYEAQ (reference sequence). This CDR3 comprises 13 residues.

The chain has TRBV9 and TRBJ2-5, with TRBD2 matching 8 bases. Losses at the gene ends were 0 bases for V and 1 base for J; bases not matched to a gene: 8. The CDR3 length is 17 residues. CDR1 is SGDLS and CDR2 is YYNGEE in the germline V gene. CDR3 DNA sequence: TGTGCCAGCAGCGTAGTTGTAGTAGCGGGATCCCAAGAGACCCAGTACTTC. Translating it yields CASSVVVVAGSQETQYF.

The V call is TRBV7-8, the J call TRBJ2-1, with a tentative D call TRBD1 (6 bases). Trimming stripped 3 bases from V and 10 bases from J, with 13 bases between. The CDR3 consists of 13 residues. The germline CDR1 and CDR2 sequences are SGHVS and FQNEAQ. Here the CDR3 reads CASSLTSGTEQFF. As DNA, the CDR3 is TGTGCCAGCAGCTTGACCTCCGGGACAGAGCAGTTCTTC.

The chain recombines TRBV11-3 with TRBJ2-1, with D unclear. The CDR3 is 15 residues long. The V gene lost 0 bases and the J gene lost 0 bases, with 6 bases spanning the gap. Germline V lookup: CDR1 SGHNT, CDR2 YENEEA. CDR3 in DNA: TGTGCCAGCAGCTTAGACAGAGGCTCCTACAATGAGCAGTTCTTC. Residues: CASSLDRGSYNEQFF.